What follows are 28 T cell receptor beta chains derived from one specimen sequenced in a study of cytomegalovirus exposure and HLA in healthy donors. The study ran its PCR with 60 Vbeta and 13 Jbeta primers. Some clones are missing from TCRdb's copy, which holds only in-frame ones; the method was immunoSEQ multiplex PCR. Among about 120,000 clones listed, roughly 80% were seen once. Sequencing was carried out using PBMCs. Every receptor here comes from a woman aged 25 to 39 in good health and CMV-seropositive.

This clone was seen a single time. This rearrangement joins TRBV27 to TRBJ2-3; 7 nucleotides match TRBD1. Germline trimming cut 3 bases from V and 5 bases from J; bases unmatched to any gene: 2. Per germline, CDR1 MNHEY and CDR2 SMNVEV (reference sequence). CDR3 length equals 13 residues. CDR3 DNA sequence: TGTGCCAGCAGTTTCAGGGGGAAAGATACGCAGTATTTT. The encoded protein is CASSFRGKDTQYF.

The genes are TRBV28 and TRBJ2-2; 9 nucleotides agree with TRBD1. CDR1 is MDHEN, CDR2 SYDVKM, per germline. V lost 2 bases, J lost 2 bases, and 9 bases stayed unmatched. CDR3 length: 18 residues. In DNA, the CDR3 is TGTGCCAGCAGTTTAGCGGGGACAGGGCGTCCCAACACCGGGGAGCTGTTTTTT. Encoded protein: CASSLAGTGRPNTGELFF. Filled out from reference TRBV28 and TRBJ2-2, the complete variable domain reads DVKVTQSSRYLVKRTGEKVFLECVQDMDHENMFWYRQDPGLGLRLIYFSYDVKMKEKGDIPEGYSVSREKKERFSLILESASTNQTSMYLCASSLAGTGRPNTGELFFGEGSRLTVL.

This rearrangement joins TRBV29-1 to TRBJ1-2, with D unresolved. V gave up 2 bases and J gave up 3 bases, with 16 bases separating them. The CDR3 runs to 15 residues. Per the germline V gene, CDR1 is SQVTM and CDR2 is ANQGSEA. The CDR3 DNA follows: TGCAGCGTTGAACCGACCGCCCCGGGTGACTATGGCTACACCTTC. As protein: CSVEPTAPGDYGYTF.

A remark on this clone: The junction differs from germline at one of its ends, possibly a read error. V usage is TRBV7-9 and J usage is TRBJ2-5; 12 nucleotides align to TRBD2. The germline V gene encodes CDR1 SEHNR and CDR2 FQNEAQ (reference sequence). This CDR3 has 15 residues. This chain's CDR3 is CSSTTLAGGQETQYF. Here the CDR3 DNA reads TGTTCCAGCACCACACTAGCGGGGGGTCAAGAGACCCAGTACTTC.

Worth noting for this clone: The same CDR3 can be traced to other DNA sequences in this sample. V is TRBV25-1 and J is TRBJ1-6; D call uncertain. Trimming cost V 6 bases and J 0 bases, with 6 bases left between them. The CDR3 covers 14 residues. Germline-derived CDR1 and CDR2 are MGHDK and SYGVNS. CDR3: CASRASSYNSPLHF. The DNA for the CDR3 is TGTGCCAGCAGAGCAAGCTCCTATAATTCACCCCTCCACTTT.

This chain connects TRBV19 to TRBJ2-7; 8 bases are shared with TRBD1. Losses at the gene ends were 6 bases for V and 3 bases for J; bases not matched to a gene: 7. CDR3 length: 14 amino acids. Germline CDR1 is LNHDA and CDR2 is SQIVND (reference sequence). The CDR3 reads CASSPGTGGYEQYF. CDR3 nucleotides: TGTGCCAGTAGCCCCGGAACAGGGGGCTACGAGCAGTACTTC.

The V gene is TRBV4-1, the J gene TRBJ2-1, with TRBD1 as a possible D gene (6 bases). Germline V gene sequence: CDR1 MGHRA, CDR2 YSYEKL. With 2 bases removed from V and 6 bases from J, the gap between germline ends came to 8 bases. The CDR3 length is 13 residues. The CDR3 nucleotides read TGCGCCAGCAGCCAAACAGGGACCAATGAGCAGTTCTTC. Translating gives CASSQTGTNEQFF.

V and J are TRBV2 and TRBJ2-5; 15 positions match TRBD2. Germline CDR1 reads SNHLY; CDR2 reads FYNNEI. The CDR3 runs 15 residues. Trimming took 4 bases from V and 9 from J; bases not matched to a gene: 6. The CDR3 nucleotides are TGTGCCAGCAGTGCAACGGGACTAGCGGGAGGAGCCCAGTACTTC. The encoded protein is CASSATGLAGGAQYF.

V is TRBV4-1 and J is TRBJ2-7; 7 bases align to TRBD1. Germline values: CDR1 MGHRA, CDR2 YSYEKL. V lost 0 bases and J lost 4; bases outside the gene matches: 6. The CDR3 runs to 15 residues. This chain's CDR3 is CASSQEGTASYEQYF. For the CDR3, the DNA is TGCGCCAGCAGCCAAGAAGGGACAGCGTCATACGAGCAGTACTTC.

This clone has only a few counts. The V and J genes are TRBV7-2 and TRBJ2-2; the match to TRBD2 covers 9 bases. Looked up from germline, CDR1 is SGHTA and CDR2 is FQGNSA. V trimming: 5 bases; J trimming: 2 bases; junction bases outside the gene matches: 3. The CDR3 extends over 15 amino acids. The CDR3 DNA follows: TGTGCCAGCAGCCGGACTAGCGTAAACACCGGGGAGCTGTTTTTT. It codes for CASSRTSVNTGELFF.

This clone was observed a few times. CDR3 region: CASSLGVARELFF. DNA for the CDR3: TGCGCCAGCAGCTTGGGAGTAGCGCGGGAGCTGTTTTTT. The rearrangement joins TRBV5-1 to TRBJ2-2; TRBD2 might be the D (5 bases). The germline V and J ends were trimmed by 0 bases and 9 bases, with 9 bases remaining between them. The germline CDR1 and CDR2 sequences are SGHRS and YFSETQ. This CDR3 contains 13 residues.

The gene calls are TRBV28 and TRBJ2-7; D call uncertain. The CDR3 covers 11 residues. Per the germline V gene, CDR1 is MDHEN and CDR2 is SYDVKM. Deletions cut 5 bases from V and 10 bases from J, with 12 bases between. Here the CDR3 reads CASSTVRIQYF. DNA for the CDR3: TGTGCCAGCAGTACCGTCAGGATCCAGTACTTC.

J is TRBJ1-1 and V is TRBV5-3; D may be TRBD1 (5 bases). TRBV5-3 is sorted into the ORF group, with uncertain function. Trimming pared 0 bases from V and 5 bases from J, leaving 14 bases between. The CDR3 loop spans 15 amino acids. DNA of the CDR3: TGTGCCAGAAGCTTGGGGGGGAGGGGTCGAACTGAAGCTTTCTTT. It encodes CARSLGGRGRTEAFF.

This chain connects TRBV4-1 to TRBJ1-5, with a tentative D call TRBD1 (5 bases). Trimming cost V 0 bases and J 0 bases, with 12 bases left between them. This CDR3 has 17 residues. Looked up from germline, CDR1 is MGHRA and CDR2 is YSYEKL. CDR3 sequence: CASSQDIDSYSNQPQHF. The CDR3 bases are TGCGCCAGCAGCCAAGATATCGACAGTTATAGCAATCAGCCCCAGCATTTT.

Of note for this clone: Sequence at one end of the junction differs from germline and may be a read error. The chain joins TRBV7-9 to TRBJ2-2; weak D call: TRBD1 (5 bases). Germline CDR1 SEHNR, CDR2 FQNEAQ (reference sequence). The CDR3 contains 17 residues. In nucleotides, the CDR3 is TGTTCCAGCAGCTTACGTTTGCAGGGTCAGAACACCGGGGAGCTGTTTTTT. Translation gives CSSSLRLQGQNTGELFF.

This rearrangement joins TRBV9 to TRBJ1-3, with D maybe TRBD1 (6 bases). V was trimmed by 0 bases and J by 4 bases, leaving 14 bases between them. The CDR3 is 16 residues long. CDR1 and CDR2 (germline): SGDLS, YYNGEE. CDR3: CASSVAPTGPGNTIYF. The DNA of the CDR3 is TGTGCCAGCAGCGTAGCCCCGACAGGCCCCGGAAACACCATATATTTT.

The V call is TRBV6-5, the J call TRBJ2-5, with D unclear. The J call may be mistaken, given a closer DNA end match to TRBJ2-7. This CDR3 has 14 amino acids. Per the germline V gene, CDR1 is MNHEY and CDR2 is SVGAGI. The CDR3 is CASSLRTSSYEQYF. DNA for the CDR3: TGTGCCAGCAGTCTACGAACGAGCTCCTACGAGCAGTACTTC.

The J gene is TRBJ1-1, the V gene TRBV28, with TRBD1 matching 9 bases. The CDR3 has 14 amino acids. From germline, CDR1 is MDHEN and CDR2 SYDVKM. Trimming took 5 bases from V and 11 from J; bases not matched to a gene: 12. Here the CDR3 DNA reads TGTGCCAGCAGTAAACAAGCAAACAGGGGGCCTGCTTTCTTT. As protein: CASSKQANRGPAFF. Drawing the rest from reference TRBV28 and TRBJ1-1, the complete variable domain is DVKVTQSSRYLVKRTGEKVFLECVQDMDHENMFWYRQDPGLGLRLIYFSYDVKMKEKGDIPEGYSVSREKKERFSLILESASTNQTSMYLCASSKQANRGPAFFGQGTRLTVV.

This chain uses TRBV11-2 with TRBJ2-3; D possibly corresponds to TRBD2 (5 bases). This CDR3 has 13 residues. The V end was cut by 0 bases, the J end by 8 bases, with 9 bases between. Germline CDR1 reads SGHAT; CDR2 reads FQNNGV. The CDR3 loop is CASSLEAAGTQYF. CDR3 bases: TGTGCCAGCAGCTTAGAGGCGGCGGGTACGCAGTATTTT.

DNA of the CDR3: TGTGCTGAGGGGGGGAGGAATTCACCCCTCCACTTT. This codes for CAEGGRNSPLHF. This chain connects TRBV30 to TRBJ1-6, with a possible D match to TRBD1 (6 bases). CDR1 is GTSNPN and CDR2 is SVGIG in the germline V gene (reference sequence). This CDR3 contains 12 residues.

The sample holds a few counts of this clone. V and J are TRBV6-6 and TRBJ2-1, with a possible D match to TRBD1 (6 bases). CDR1 is MNHNY, CDR2 SVGAGI, per germline (reference sequence). Deletions cut 8 bases from V and 5 bases from J, with 13 bases between. This CDR3 has 13 residues. CDR3 DNA: TGTGCCAGCTCCGGACAGCCGGACAATGAGCAGTTCTTC. This sequence encodes CASSGQPDNEQFF.

J is TRBJ2-7 and V is TRBV11-2, with a possible D match to TRBD1 (6 bases). With 5 bases removed from V and 2 bases from J, the gap between germline ends came to 16 bases. Germline CDR1 and CDR2: SGHAT and FQNNGV. The CDR3 spans 15 residues. CDR3 loop: CASSQDSTGAYEQYF. In DNA, the CDR3 is TGTGCCAGCAGCCAGGACAGTACGGGTGCCTACGAGCAGTACTTC.

This chain uses TRBV4-2 with TRBJ2-1; D is unresolved. The CDR3 is 15 residues long. Germline V CDR1 and CDR2: LGHNA, YNFKEQ. Trimming removed 0 bases from V and 10 bases from J, with 16 bases in between. As DNA, the CDR3 is TGTGCCAGCAGCCAAGATCAGACCCCGGAGAGGGAGCAGTTCTTC. Translating gives CASSQDQTPEREQFF.

The chain employs TRBV5-1 and TRBJ2-5, with 9 bases aligning to TRBD1. The CDR3 consists of 14 residues. J was trimmed by 5 bases and V by 4 bases; bases with no gene match: 6. From germline, CDR1 is SGHRS and CDR2 YFSETQ. The chain's CDR3 is CASSEQGARETQYF. The CDR3 coding sequence is TGCGCCAGCAGCGAACAGGGGGCTCGGGAGACCCAGTACTTC.

A note on this clone: Within the sample, other DNA sequences also encode this same CDR3. The J gene is TRBJ2-5, the V gene TRBV27, with TRBD1 identical over 8 bases. Germline CDR1 MNHEY, CDR2 SMNVEV (reference sequence). This CDR3 comprises 14 residues. V lost 5 bases to trimming and J lost 5 bases; unmatched junction nucleotides: 7. CDR3 sequence (DNA): TGTGCCAGCAGTCCCGGACGACAGGGGGAGACCCAGTACTTC. Translated, it gives CASSPGRQGETQYF.

This chain links TRBV5-1 with TRBJ1-2; possible D gene TRBD1, 6 bases. Germline-derived CDR1 and CDR2 are SGHRS and YFSETQ. V was cut by 0 bases and J by 4 bases, with 16 bases left in between. The CDR3 is 16 amino acids. In DNA, the CDR3 is TGCGCCAGCAGCTTGGTTTGGCAGGGGTCGATCTATGGCTACACCTTC. Amino acids: CASSLVWQGSIYGYTF. Filled out from reference TRBV5-1 and TRBJ1-2, the complete variable domain reads KAGVTQTPRYLIKTRGQQVTLSCSPISGHRSVSWYQQTPGQGLQFLFEYFSETQRNKGNFPGRFSGRQFSNSRSEMNVSTLELGDSALYLCASSLVWQGSIYGYTFGSGTRLTVV.

The chain couples TRBV5-4 to TRBJ1-2, with TRBD1 matching 8 bases. CDR3 length equals 14 residues. V shed 5 bases, J shed 6 bases, and the junction held 9 bases outside the gene matches. Germline V lookup: CDR1 SGHNT, CDR2 YYREEE (reference sequence). The CDR3 sequence: CASSTQGALHGYTF. In nucleotides, the CDR3 is TGTGCCAGCAGTACGCAGGGGGCTCTACATGGCTACACCTTC.

This chain joins TRBV21-1 and TRBJ2-2; the table's D call, TRBD1, has no DNA check behind it. TRBV21-1 is a pseudogene segment. This CDR3 has 17 residues. The CDR3 reads CASSGTGANSNTGELFF. CDR3 in DNA: TGTGCCAGCAGCGGGACAGGGGCCAATTCGAACACCGGGGAGCTGTTTTTT.